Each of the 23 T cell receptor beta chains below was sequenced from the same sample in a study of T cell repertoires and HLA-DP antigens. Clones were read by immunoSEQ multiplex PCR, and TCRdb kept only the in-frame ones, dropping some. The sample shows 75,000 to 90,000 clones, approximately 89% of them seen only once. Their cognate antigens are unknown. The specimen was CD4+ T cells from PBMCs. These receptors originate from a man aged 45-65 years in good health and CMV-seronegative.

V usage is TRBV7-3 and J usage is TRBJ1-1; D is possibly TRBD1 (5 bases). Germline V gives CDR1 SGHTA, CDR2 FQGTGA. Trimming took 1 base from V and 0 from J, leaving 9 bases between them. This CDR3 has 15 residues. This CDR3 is CASSLKAGMNTEAFF. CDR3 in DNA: TGTGCCAGCAGCTTAAAAGCAGGGATGAACACTGAAGCTTTCTTT.

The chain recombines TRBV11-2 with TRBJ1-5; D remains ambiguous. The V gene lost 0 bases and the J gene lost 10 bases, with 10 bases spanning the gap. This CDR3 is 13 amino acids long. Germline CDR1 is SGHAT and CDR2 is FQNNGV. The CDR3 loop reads CASSLDLSDPQHF. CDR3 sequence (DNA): TGTGCCAGCAGCTTAGATCTCAGTGATCCCCAGCATTTT. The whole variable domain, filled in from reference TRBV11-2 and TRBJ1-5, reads EAGVAQSPRYKIIEKRQSVAFWCNPISGHATLYWYQQILGQGPKLLIQFQNNGVVDDSQLPKDRFSAERLKGVDSTLKIQPAKLEDSAVYLCASSLDLSDPQHFGDGTRLSIL.

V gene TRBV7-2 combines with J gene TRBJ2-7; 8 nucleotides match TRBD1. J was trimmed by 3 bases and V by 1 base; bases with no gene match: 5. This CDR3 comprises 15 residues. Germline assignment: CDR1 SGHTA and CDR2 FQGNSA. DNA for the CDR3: TGTGCCAGCAGCTTAGTGGACAGGGTGATCTACGAGCAGTACTTC. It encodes CASSLVDRVIYEQYF.

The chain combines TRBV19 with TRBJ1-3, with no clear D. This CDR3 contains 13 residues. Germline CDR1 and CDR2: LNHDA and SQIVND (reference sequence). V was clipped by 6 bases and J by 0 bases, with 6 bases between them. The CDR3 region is CASRYLSGNTIYF. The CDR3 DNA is TGTGCCAGTAGGTATCTCTCTGGAAACACCATATATTTT.

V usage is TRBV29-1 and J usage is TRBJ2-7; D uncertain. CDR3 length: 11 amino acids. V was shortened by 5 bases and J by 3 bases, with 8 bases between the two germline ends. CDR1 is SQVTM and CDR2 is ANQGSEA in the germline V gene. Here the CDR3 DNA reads TGCAGCGTTCAACAAATCTACGAGCAGTACTTC. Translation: CSVQQIYEQYF.

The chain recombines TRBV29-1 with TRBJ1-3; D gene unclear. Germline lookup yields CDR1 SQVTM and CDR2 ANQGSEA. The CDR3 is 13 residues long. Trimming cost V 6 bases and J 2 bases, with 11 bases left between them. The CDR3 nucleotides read TGCAGCGTGGACGTAGGAGCTGGAAACACCATATATTTT. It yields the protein CSVDVGAGNTIYF. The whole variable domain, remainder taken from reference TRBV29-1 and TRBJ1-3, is SAVISQKPSRDICQRGTSLTIQCQVDSQVTMMFWYRQQPGQSLTLIATANQGSEATYESGFVIDKFPISRPNLTFSTLTVSNMSPEDSSIYLCSVDVGAGNTIYFGEGSWLTVV.

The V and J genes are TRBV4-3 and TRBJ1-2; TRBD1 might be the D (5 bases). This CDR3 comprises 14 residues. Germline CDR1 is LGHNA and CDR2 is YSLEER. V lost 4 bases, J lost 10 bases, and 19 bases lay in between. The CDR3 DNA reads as TGCGCCAGCAGCCTATGGGGAGGAGGGGACCCCTACACCTTC. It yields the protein CASSLWGGGDPYTF.

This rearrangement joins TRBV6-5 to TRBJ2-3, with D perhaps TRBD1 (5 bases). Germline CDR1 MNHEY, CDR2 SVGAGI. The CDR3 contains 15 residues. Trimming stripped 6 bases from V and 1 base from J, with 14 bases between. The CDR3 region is CASSSGAGRTDTQYF. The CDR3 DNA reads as TGTGCCAGCAGCTCCGGAGCAGGGCGCACAGATACGCAGTATTTT.

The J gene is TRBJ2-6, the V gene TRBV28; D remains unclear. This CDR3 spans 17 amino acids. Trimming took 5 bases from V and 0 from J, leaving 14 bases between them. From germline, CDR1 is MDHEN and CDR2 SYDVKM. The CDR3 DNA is TGTGCCAGCAGTAGGCCAACACCCTACTCTGGGGCCAACGTCCTGACTTTC. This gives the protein CASSRPTPYSGANVLTF.

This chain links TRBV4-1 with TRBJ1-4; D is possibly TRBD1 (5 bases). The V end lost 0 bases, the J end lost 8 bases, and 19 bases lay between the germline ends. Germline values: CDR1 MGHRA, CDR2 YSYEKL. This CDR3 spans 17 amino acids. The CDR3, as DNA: TGCGCCAGCAGCCAAGATCGCATCGGCCTGGGACGAGAAAAACTGTTTTTT. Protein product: CASSQDRIGLGREKLFF.

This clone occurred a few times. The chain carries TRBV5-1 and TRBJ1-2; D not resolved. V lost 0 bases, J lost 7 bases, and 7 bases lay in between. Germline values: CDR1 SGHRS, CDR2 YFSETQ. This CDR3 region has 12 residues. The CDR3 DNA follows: TGCGCCAGCAGCTTGGATAGATTTGGCTACACCTTC. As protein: CASSLDRFGYTF.

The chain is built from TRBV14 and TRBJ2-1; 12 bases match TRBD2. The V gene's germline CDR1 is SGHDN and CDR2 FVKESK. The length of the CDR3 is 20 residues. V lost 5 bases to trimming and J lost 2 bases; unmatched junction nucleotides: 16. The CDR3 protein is CASSGLGLAGSHPAYNEQFF. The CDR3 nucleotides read TGTGCCAGCAGCGGACTGGGACTAGCGGGCTCACATCCAGCCTACAATGAGCAGTTCTTC. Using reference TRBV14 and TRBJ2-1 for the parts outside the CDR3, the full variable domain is EAGVTQFPSHSVIEKGQTVTLRCDPISGHDNLYWYRRVMGKEIKFLLHFVKESKQDESGMPNNRFLAERTGGTYSTLKVQPAELEDSGVYFCASSGLGLAGSHPAYNEQFFGPGTRLTVL.

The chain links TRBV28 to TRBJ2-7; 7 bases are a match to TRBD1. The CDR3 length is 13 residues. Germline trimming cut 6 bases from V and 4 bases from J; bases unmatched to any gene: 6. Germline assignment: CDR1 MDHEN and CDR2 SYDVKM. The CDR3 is CASRPGQKYEQYF. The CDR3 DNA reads TGTGCCAGCAGACCGGGACAGAAGTACGAGCAGTACTTC.

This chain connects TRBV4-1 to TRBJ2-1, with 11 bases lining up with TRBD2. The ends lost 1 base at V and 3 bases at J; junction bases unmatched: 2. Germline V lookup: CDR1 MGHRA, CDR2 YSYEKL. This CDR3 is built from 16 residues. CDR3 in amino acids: CASSQGGTSGYNEQFF. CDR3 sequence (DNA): TGCGCCAGCAGCCAAGGCGGGACTAGCGGCTACAATGAGCAGTTCTTC.

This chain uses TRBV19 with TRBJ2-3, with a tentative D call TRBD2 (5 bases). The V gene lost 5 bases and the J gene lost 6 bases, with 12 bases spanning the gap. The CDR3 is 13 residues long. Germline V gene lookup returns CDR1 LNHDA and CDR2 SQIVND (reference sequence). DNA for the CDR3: TGTGCCAGTAGTCGGGGAACAACGGATACGCAGTATTTT. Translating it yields CASSRGTTDTQYF.

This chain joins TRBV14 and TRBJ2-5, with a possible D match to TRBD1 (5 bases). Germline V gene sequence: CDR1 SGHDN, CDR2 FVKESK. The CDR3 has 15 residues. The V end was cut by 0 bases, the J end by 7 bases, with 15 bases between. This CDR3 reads CASSQDLREAGTQYF. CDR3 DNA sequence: TGTGCCAGCAGCCAAGATCTCAGGGAAGCTGGGACCCAGTACTTC.

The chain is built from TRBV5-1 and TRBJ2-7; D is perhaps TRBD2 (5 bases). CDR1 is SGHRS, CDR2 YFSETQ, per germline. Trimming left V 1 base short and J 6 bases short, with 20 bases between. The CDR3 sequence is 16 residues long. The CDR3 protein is CASSLNSGRGKGEQYF. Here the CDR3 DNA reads TGCGCCAGCAGCTTGAATTCCGGACGGGGAAAAGGCGAGCAGTACTTC.

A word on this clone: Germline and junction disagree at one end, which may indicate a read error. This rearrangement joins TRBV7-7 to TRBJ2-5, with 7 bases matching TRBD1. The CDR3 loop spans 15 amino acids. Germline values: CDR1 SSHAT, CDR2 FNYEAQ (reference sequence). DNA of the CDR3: TGTGCTAGCAGCTTAGAGGACAGGCCGGGCGGGACCCAGTACTTC. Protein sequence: CASSLEDRPGGTQYF.

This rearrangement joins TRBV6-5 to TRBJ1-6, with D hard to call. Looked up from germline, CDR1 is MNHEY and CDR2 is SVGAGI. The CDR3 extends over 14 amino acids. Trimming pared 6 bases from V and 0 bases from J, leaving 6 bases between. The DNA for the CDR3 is TGTGCCAGCAGGCAAAGCTCCTATAATTCACCCCTCCACTTT. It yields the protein CASRQSSYNSPLHF.

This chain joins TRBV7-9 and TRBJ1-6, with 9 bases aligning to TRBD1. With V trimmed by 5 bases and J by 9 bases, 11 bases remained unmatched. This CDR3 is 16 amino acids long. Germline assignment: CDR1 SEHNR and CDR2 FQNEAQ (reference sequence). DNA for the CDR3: TGTGCCAGCAGCCCCGGACAGGGGTCATCGGGTTCACCCCTCCACTTT. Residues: CASSPGQGSSGSPLHF. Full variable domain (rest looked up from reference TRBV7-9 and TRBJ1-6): DTGVSQNPRHKITKRGQNVTFRCDPISEHNRLYWYRQTLGQGPEFLTYFQNEAQLEKSRLLSDRFSAERPKGSFSTLEIQRTEQGDSAMYLCASSPGQGSSGSPLHFGNGTRLTVT.

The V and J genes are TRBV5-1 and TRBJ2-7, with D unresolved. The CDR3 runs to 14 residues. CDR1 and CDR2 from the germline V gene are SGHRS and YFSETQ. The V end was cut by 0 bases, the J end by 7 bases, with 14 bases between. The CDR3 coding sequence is TGCGCCAGCAGCTTGGGACGGCCCAGAGCAGAGCAGTACTTC. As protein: CASSLGRPRAEQYF.

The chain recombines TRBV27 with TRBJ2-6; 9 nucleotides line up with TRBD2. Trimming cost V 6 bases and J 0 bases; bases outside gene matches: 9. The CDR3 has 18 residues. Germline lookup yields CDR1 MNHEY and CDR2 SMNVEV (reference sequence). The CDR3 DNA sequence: TGTGCCAGCAGGCGAGCGGGGGGCCCGGGCTCTGGGGCCAACGTCCTGACTTTC. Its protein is CASRRAGGPGSGANVLTF.

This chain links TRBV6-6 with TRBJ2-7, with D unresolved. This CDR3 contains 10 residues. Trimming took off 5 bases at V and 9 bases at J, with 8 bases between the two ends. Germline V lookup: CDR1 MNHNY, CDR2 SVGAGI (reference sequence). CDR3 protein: CASSDFGQYF. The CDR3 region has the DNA TGTGCCAGCAGTGATTTCGGGCAGTACTTC.